The source of this T cell receptor beta chain is a study of sequential checkpoint blockade in melanoma. Stated treatment: randomized to nivolumab then ipilimumab (arm A) or the reverse (arm B). PBMC sorting kept live CD3+CD8+ cells without CD19 or CD56. The CDR3 runs 15 residues. From germline, CDR1 is MNHNY and CDR2 SVGAGI (reference sequence). The V gene lost 2 bases and the J gene lost 7 bases, with 15 bases spanning the gap. The method was immunoSEQ multiplex PCR; TCRdb's version includes in-frame clones alone and lacks a portion of them. The sample contains tens of thousands of clones, about 88% of which appear only once.

This sequence was found in a human donor with melanoma. The rearrangement joins TRBV6-6 to TRBJ1-5, with D uncertain. The sample was CD8+ T cells sorted from blood (inferred from file names), taken from a patient given nivolumab and ipilimumab in sequence. CDR3 bases: TGTGCCAGCAGTTACGAGGTCGGAGGGAAACAGCCCCAGCATTTT. It yields the protein CASSYEVGGKQPQHF.